The next 5 T cell receptor beta chains were all read from a single sample in a study of T cell responses to AZD1222 COVID-19 vaccine. The data were produced by immunoSEQ multiplex PCR, yet TCRdb's version contains in-frame clones alone and is incomplete. The sample lists about 68,000 clones; approximately 91% were seen once. Sequenced material: peripheral blood, taken on day 0 of AZD1222 vaccination. All receptors derive from an adult in good health.

This clone is a singleton in its sample. The chain combines TRBV5-3 with TRBJ1-5, with unresolved D. TRBV5-3 is noted as an ORF with a role that remains uncertain. CDR3 size: 16 residues. Trimming removed 4 bases at V and 3 bases at J, with 17 bases between. This CDR3 reads CARSPKAQTSNQPQHF. The CDR3 coding sequence is TGTGCCAGAAGCCCGAAGGCCCAGACCTCCAATCAGCCCCAGCATTTT.

The chain couples TRBV29-1 to TRBJ2-7, with 9 bases lining up with TRBD1. The germline CDR1 and CDR2 sequences are SQVTM and ANQGSEA. The V gene end was trimmed by 5 bases and the J gene end by 2 bases; junction bases not matched to a gene: 1. The CDR3 is 12 residues long. The CDR3 sequence: CSVRTGAYEQYF. CDR3 bases: TGCAGCGTTCGGACAGGGGCCTACGAGCAGTACTTC.

The chain combines TRBV5-1 with TRBJ1-5; 8 bases are a match to TRBD1. V was clipped by 1 base and J by 5 bases; unmatched bases: 5. The CDR3 sequence is 15 residues long. Per the germline V gene, CDR1 is SGHRS and CDR2 is YFSETQ. The CDR3 DNA sequence: TGCGCCAGCAGCTTGCGGCCAGGGGGCGATCAGCCCCAGCATTTT. Encoded protein: CASSLRPGGDQPQHF.

V gene TRBV6-6 combines with J gene TRBJ2-7, with 7 bases lining up with TRBD1. CDR3 length equals 17 residues. Germline values: CDR1 MNHNY, CDR2 SVGAGI (reference sequence). With 5 bases clipped from V and 1 base from J, the junction kept 14 bases outside the gene matches. The CDR3 sequence: CASSPTRTGLESYEQYF. In DNA, the CDR3 is TGTGCCAGCAGTCCCACCCGGACAGGTTTAGAATCCTACGAGCAGTACTTC.

The chain combines TRBV25-1 with TRBJ2-7, with 12 bases aligning to TRBD2. This CDR3 spans 17 amino acids. The trim removed 3 bases at V and 7 bases at J, leaving 13 bases unmatched. The germline gives CDR1 MGHDK, CDR2 SYGVNS. DNA for the CDR3: TGTGCCAGCAGTGACCCCTCCGGGACTAGCGGGTTGGGTGAGCAGTACTTC. Its protein product is CASSDPSGTSGLGEQYF.